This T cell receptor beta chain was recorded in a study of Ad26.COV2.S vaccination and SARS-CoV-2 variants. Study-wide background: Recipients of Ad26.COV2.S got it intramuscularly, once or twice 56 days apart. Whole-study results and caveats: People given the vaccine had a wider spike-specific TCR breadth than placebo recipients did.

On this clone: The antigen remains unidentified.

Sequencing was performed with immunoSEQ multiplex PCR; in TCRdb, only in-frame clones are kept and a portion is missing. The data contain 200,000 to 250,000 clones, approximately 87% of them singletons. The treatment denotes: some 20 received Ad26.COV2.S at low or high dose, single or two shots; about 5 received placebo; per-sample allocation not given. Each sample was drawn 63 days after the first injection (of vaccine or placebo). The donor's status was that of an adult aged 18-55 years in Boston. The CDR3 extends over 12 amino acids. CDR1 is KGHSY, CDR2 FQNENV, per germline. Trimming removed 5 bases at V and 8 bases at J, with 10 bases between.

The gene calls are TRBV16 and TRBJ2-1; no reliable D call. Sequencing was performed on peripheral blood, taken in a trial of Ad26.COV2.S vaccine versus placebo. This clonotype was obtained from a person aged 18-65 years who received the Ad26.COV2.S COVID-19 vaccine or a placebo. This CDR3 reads CASSVYLDEQFF. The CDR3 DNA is TGTGCCAGCAGCGTCTACTTGGATGAGCAGTTCTTC.